This entry describes one T cell receptor beta chain. No antigen is known for it. Germline lookup yields CDR1 KGHSH and CDR2 LQKENI. The germline V and J ends were trimmed by 6 bases and 2 bases, with 14 bases remaining between them. The CDR3 is 15 amino acids. The sample belongs to a study of CD8 T cells in ankylosing spondylitis. TCRdb independently ran MiXCR on the 5' RACE reads; one entry per CDR3 protein. The repertoire holds 700,000 to 850,000 distinct CDR3 sequences, with approximately 12% as singletons. General study points: A TCR beta motif made of fewer than ten highly homologous variants seemed typical of ankylosing spondylitis blood. Reportedly, matched ankylosing spondylitis synovial fluid was significantly enriched for disease-linked clones. Relatively scarce in peripheral blood, disease-linked clones were CD8+.

The TCR was taken from a male donor with ankylosing spondylitis. The chain links TRBV18 to TRBJ1-5; a possible D gene is TRBD1 (5 bases). The sample consisted of blood, either unsorted or a sorted T cell fraction (not recorded which). The CDR3 DNA reads TGTGCCAGCTCGCAGGGATACCTTGGCAATCAGCCCCAGCATTTT. Its translation: CASSQGYLGNQPQHF.